This T cell receptor (beta chain) was sequenced in a study of T cells in Graves' hyperthyroidism and ophthalmopathy. RNA transcripts gave rise to amplified TCR beta CDR3 regions. TCR CDR3 underwent first-round RT-PCR with the HTBI primer set. TCRdb itself ran the multiplex PCR reads through MiXCR, one entry per CDR3 protein. The table has about 540,000 distinct CDR3 sequences, just over 45% seen once; the top ten hold about 8.2%. This clonotype was counted a single time. Its antigen is undetermined. Study conclusions and caveats: For ophthalmopathy, model prediction preceded onset by a median roughly 5.9 months. Ophthalmopathy and stable hyperthyroidism were separated by a 13 V-J model.

Graves' hyperthyroidism qualified as stable when ophthalmopathy did not progress within 18 months. Disease duration under 2 months; hyperthyroidism patients were aged 18 to 65. Losses at the gene ends were 7 bases for V and 3 bases for J; bases not matched to a gene: 8. This CDR3 spans 13 amino acids. Germline V gives CDR1 SQVTM, CDR2 ANQGSEA. This clonotype was sampled from a woman aged 18 to 35 with Graves' hyperthyroidism. This chain links TRBV29-1 with TRBJ1-1; TRBD1 matches 7 bases. Sequencing input: peripheral blood or thyroid tissue (not recorded which). CDR3 residues: CSGRTGHYTEAFF. CDR3 nucleotides: TGCAGCGGCAGGACAGGCCATTACACTGAAGCTTTCTTT.